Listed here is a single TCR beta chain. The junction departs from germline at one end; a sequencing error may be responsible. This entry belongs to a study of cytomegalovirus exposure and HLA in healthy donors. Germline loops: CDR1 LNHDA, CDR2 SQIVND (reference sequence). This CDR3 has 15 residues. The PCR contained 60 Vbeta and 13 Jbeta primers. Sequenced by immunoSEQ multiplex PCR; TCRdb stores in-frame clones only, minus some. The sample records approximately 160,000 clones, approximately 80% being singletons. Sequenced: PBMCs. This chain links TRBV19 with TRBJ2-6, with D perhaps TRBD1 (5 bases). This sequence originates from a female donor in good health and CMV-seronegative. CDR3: CASSILAEGANGLTF. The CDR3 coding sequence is TGTGCCAGTAGTATCTTGGCGGAAGGGGCCAACGGCCTGACTTTC.